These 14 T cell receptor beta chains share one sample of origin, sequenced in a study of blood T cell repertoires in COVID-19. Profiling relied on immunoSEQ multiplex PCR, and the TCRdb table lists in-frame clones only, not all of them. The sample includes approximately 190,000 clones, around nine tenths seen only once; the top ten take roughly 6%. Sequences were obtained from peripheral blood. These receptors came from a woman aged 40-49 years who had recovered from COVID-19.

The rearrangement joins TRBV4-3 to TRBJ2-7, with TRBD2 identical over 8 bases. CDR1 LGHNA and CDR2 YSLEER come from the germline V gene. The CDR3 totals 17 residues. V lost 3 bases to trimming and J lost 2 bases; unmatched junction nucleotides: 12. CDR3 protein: CASSQEAVNSGTYEQYF. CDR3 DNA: TGCGCCAGCAGCCAGGAAGCCGTGAATAGCGGGACCTACGAGCAGTACTTC.

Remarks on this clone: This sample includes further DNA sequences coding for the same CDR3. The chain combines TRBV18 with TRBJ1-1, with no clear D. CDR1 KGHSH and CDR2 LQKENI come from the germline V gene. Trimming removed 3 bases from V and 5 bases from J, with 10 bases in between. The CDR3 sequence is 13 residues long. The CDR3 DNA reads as TGTGCCAGCTCACCTAGGGCGGGAACTGAAGCTTTCTTT. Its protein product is CASSPRAGTEAFF.

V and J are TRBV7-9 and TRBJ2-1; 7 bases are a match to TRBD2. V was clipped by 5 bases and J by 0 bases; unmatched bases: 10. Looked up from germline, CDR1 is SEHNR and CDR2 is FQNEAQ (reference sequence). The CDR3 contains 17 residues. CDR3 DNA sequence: TGTGCCAGCAGCCATAACCTAGCGGATAGCTCCTACAATGAGCAGTTCTTC. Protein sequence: CASSHNLADSSYNEQFF.

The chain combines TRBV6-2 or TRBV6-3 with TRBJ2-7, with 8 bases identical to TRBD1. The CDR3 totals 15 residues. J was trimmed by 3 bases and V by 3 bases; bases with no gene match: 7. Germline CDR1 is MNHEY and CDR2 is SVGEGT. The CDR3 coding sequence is TGTGCCAGCAGTTATAACTACAGGGGGAACTACGAGCAGTACTTC. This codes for CASSYNYRGNYEQYF.

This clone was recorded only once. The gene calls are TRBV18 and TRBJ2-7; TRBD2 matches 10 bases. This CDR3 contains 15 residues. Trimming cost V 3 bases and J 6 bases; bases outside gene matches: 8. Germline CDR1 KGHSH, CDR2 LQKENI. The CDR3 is CASSPVAGGFVEQYF. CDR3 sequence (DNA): TGTGCCAGCTCACCGGTAGCGGGAGGATTTGTCGAGCAGTACTTC.

CDR3 amino acids: CASSVAGEETQYF. In DNA form, the CDR3 reads TGTGCCAGCAGCGTAGCGGGGGAAGAGACCCAGTACTTC. The chain carries TRBV9 and TRBJ2-5; perhaps TRBD2 as D (6 bases). Per the germline V gene, CDR1 is SGDLS and CDR2 is YYNGEE. CDR3 length equals 13 residues. Trimming pared 0 bases from V and 3 bases from J, leaving 6 bases between.

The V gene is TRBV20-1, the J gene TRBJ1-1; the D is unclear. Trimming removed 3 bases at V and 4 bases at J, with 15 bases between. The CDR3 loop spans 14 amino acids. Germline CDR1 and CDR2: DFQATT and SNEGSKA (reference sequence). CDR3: CSASASLRGTEAFF. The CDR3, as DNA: TGCAGTGCTAGTGCCAGCCTCAGAGGCACTGAAGCTTTCTTT.

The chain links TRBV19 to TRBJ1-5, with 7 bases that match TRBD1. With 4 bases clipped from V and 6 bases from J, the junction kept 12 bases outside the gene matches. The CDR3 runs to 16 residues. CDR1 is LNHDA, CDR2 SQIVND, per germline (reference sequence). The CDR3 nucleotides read TGTGCCAGTAGTAGCAAACAGGGGCCGCAAAGTCAGCCCCAGCATTTT. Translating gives CASSSKQGPQSQPQHF.

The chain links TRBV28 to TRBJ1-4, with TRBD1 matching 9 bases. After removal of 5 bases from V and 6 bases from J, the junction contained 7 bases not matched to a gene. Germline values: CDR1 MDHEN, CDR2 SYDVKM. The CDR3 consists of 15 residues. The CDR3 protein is CASSRDRDRDEKLFF. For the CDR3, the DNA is TGTGCCAGCAGTCGGGACAGGGATAGGGATGAAAAACTGTTTTTT.

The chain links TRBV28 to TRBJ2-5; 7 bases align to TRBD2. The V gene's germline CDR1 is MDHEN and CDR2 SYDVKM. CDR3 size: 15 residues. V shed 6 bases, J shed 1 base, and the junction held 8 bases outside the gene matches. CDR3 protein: CASSGTTLLQETQYF. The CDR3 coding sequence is TGTGCCAGCAGCGGGACTACCCTCCTCCAAGAGACCCAGTACTTC.

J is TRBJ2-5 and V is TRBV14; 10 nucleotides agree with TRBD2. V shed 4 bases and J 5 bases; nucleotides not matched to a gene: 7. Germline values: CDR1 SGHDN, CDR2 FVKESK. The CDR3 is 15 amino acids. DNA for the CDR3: TGTGCCAGCAGCCTCTCCCTAGCGGGAGTGGAGACCCAGTACTTC. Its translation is CASSLSLAGVETQYF.

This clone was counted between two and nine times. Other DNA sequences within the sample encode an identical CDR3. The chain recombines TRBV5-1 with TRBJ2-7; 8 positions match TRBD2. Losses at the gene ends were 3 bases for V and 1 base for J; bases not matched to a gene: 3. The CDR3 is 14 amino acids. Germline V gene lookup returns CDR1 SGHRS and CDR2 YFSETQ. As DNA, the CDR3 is TGCGCCAGCAGCTGGAGCGGGAGTTCCTACGAGCAGTACTTC. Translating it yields CASSWSGSSYEQYF.

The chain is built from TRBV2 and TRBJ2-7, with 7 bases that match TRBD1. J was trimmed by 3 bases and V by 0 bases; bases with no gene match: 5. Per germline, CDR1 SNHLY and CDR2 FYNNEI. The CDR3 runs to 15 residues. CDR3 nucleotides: TGTGCCAGCAGTGAAGCGCGTTCAGGGGGCTACGAGCAGTACTTC. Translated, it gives CASSEARSGGYEQYF.

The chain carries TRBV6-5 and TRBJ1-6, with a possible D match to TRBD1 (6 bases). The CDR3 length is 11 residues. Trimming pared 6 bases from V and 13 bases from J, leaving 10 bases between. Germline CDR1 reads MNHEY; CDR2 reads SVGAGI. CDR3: CASSRQGPLHF. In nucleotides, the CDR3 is TGTGCCAGCAGCCGCCAGGGGCCCCTCCACTTT.